A selection of T cell receptor beta chains follows, all from one sample in a study of Ad26.COV2.S vaccination and SARS-CoV-2 variants. Profiling relied on immunoSEQ multiplex PCR, and the TCRdb table lists in-frame clones only, not all of them. Of around 450,000 clones listed, roughly 87% were seen once; the top ten hold over 2%. Sample: peripheral blood, taken in a trial of Ad26.COV2.S vaccine versus placebo. The receptor set was obtained from a person aged 18-65 years who received the Ad26.COV2.S COVID-19 vaccine or a placebo. Both conserved end residues are trimmed from each CDR3. A row's size may be missing; if present it is once, few, many or a size class.

V: TRBV5-1; J: TRBJ2-7; size: NA; CDR3: ASSSQTYEQY
V: TRBV10-3; J: TRBJ1-2; size: NA; CDR3: AIGGRYGYT
V: TRBV7-9; J: TRBJ2-7; size: NA; CDR3: ASSLWTGTHEQY
V: TRBV7-9; J: TRBJ1-5; size: NA; CDR3: ASSLGDQPQH
V: TRBV2; J: TRBJ2-5; size: NA; CDR3: ASSIDRGRGTQY
V: TRBV10-3; J: TRBJ2-2; size: NA; CDR3: AISPIGSNTGELF
V: TRBV5-1; J: TRBJ2-7; size: NA; CDR3: ASSLGGGGTFAYEQY
V: TRBV7-9; J: TRBJ2-3; size: NA; CDR3: ASSLSAASTDTQY
V: TRBV14; J: TRBJ2-6; size: NA; CDR3: ASSQDIGGAGANVLT
V: TRBV15; J: TRBJ1-5; size: NA; CDR3: ATSRVATEAYQPQH
V: TRBV7-2; J: TRBJ1-4; size: NA; CDR3: ASSLALRTGGETNEKLF
V: TRBV28; J: TRBJ1-1; size: NA; CDR3: AGRTGGTTEAF
V: TRBV7-9; J: TRBJ2-7; size: NA; CDR3: ASSLVVGFQY
V: TRBV5-1; J: TRBJ1-6; size: once; CDR3: ASSRGGARGGSPLH
V: TRBV7-3; J: TRBJ2-1; size: NA; CDR3: ASSREGRGFYNEQF
V: TRBV9; J: TRBJ2-5; size: NA; CDR3: ASSVAGSGDETQY
V: TRBV18; J: TRBJ2-1; size: NA; CDR3: ASSPFKINEQF
V: TRBV12-3/TRBV12-4; J: TRBJ2-5; size: once; CDR3: ASSLRVRETQY
V: TRBV11-1; J: TRBJ2-5; size: NA; CDR3: ASSLRSGRARETQY
V: TRBV6-5; J: TRBJ2-7; size: NA; CDR3: ASSYSEGAAYEQY
V: TRBV4-3; J: TRBJ1-1; size: once; CDR3: ASSQDTGNTEAF
V: TRBV28; J: TRBJ1-1; size: NA; CDR3: ASSYGTLRQAF
V: TRBV10-3; J: TRBJ1-6; size: NA; CDR3: AITETQSHNSPLH
V: TRBV6-5; J: TRBJ1-5; size: NA; CDR3: ASSLQGGNQPQH
V: TRBV9; J: TRBJ1-2; size: NA; CDR3: ASSSQSLRDRGRTYGYT
V: TRBV18; J: TRBJ1-3; size: NA; CDR3: ASADSGNTIY
V: TRBV19; J: TRBJ1-6; size: NA; CDR3: ASIGSSYNSPLH
V: TRBV19; J: TRBJ2-7; size: NA; CDR3: ASSISPRSSYEQY
V: TRBV5-1; J: TRBJ2-1; size: NA; CDR3: ASSLLQTYNEQF
V: TRBV19; J: TRBJ2-1; size: NA; CDR3: ASSTSGRPYNEQF
V: TRBV12-3/TRBV12-4; J: TRBJ1-1; size: few; CDR3: ASSLTSTEAF
V: TRBV9; J: TRBJ1-1; size: NA; CDR3: ASSPMGHQNTEAF
V: TRBV5-8; J: TRBJ1-5; size: NA; CDR3: ASSLELSGHPNQPQH
V: TRBV7-2; J: TRBJ2-7; size: NA; CDR3: ASSFRQGAGGYEQY
V: TRBV28; J: TRBJ2-3; size: NA; CDR3: ASSLAGASTDTQY
V: TRBV28; J: TRBJ2-7; size: NA; CDR3: ASSPGGEQY
V: TRBV4-2; J: TRBJ2-3; size: NA; CDR3: ASSRDKDTDTQY
V: TRBV9; J: TRBJ1-6; size: NA; CDR3: ASSVRDSNSPLH
V: TRBV29-1; J: TRBJ2-5; size: NA; CDR3: SGYRGIETQY